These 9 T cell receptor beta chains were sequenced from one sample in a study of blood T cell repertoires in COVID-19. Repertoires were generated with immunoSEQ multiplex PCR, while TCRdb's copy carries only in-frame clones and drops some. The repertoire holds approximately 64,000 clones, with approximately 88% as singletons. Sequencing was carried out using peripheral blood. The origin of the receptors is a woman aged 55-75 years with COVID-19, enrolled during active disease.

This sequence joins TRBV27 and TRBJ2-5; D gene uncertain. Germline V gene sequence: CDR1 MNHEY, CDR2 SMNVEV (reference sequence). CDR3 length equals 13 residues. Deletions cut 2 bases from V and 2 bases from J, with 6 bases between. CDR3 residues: CASSLQIQETQYF. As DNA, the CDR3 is TGTGCCAGCAGTTTACAAATTCAAGAGACCCAGTACTTC.

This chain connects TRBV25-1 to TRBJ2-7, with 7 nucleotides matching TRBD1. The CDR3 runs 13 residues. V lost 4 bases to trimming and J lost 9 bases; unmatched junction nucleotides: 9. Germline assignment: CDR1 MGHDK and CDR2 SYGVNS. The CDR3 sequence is CASSVGTVAGQYF. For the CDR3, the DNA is TGTGCCAGCAGTGTGGGGACAGTTGCGGGGCAGTACTTC.

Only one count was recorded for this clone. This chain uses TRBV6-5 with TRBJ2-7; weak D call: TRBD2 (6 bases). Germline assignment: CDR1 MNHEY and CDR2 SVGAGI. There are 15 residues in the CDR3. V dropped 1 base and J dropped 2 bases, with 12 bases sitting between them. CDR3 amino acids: CASSYYTGVTYEQYF. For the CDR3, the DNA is TGTGCCAGCAGTTACTACACGGGGGTTACCTACGAGCAGTACTTC.

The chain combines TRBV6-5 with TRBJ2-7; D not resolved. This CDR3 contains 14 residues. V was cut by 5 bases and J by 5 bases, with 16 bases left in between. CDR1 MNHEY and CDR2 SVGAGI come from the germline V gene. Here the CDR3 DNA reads TGTGCCAGCAGTCCCTCCCCTATTTTGGACGAGCAGTACTTC. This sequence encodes CASSPSPILDEQYF.

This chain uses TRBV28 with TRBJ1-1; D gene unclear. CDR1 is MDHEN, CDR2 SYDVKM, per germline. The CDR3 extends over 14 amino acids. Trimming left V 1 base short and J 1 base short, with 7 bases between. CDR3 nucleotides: TGTGCCAGCAGTTTATACTCCGGGAACACTGAAGCTTTCTTT. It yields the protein CASSLYSGNTEAFF.

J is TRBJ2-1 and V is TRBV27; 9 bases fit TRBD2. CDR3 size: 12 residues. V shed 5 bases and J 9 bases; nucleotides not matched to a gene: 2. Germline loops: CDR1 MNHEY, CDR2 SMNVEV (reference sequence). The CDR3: CASSIAGVEQFF. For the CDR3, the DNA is TGTGCCAGCAGTATAGCGGGAGTTGAGCAGTTCTTC.

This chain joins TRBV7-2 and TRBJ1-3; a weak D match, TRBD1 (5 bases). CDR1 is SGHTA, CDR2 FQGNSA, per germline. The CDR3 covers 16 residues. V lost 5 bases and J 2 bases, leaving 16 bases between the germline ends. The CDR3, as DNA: TGTGCCAGCAGCCCCCGGGGCGGGATCGCTGGAAACACCATATATTTT. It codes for CASSPRGGIAGNTIYF. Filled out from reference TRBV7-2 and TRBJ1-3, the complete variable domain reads GAGVSQSPSNKVTEKGKDVELRCDPISGHTALYWYRQSLGQGLEFLIYFQGNSAPDKSGLPSDRFSAERTGGSVSTLTIQRTQQEDSAVYLCASSPRGGIAGNTIYFGEGSWLTVV.

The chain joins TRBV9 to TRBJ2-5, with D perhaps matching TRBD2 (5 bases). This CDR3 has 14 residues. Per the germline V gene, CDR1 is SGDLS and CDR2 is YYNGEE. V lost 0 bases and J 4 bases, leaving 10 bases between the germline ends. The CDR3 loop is CASSVGSVRETQYF. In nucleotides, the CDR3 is TGTGCCAGCAGCGTAGGTAGCGTTCGAGAGACCCAGTACTTC.

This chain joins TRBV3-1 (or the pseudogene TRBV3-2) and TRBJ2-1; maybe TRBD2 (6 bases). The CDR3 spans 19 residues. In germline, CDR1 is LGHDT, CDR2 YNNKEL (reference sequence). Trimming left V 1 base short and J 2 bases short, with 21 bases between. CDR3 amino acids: CASSQVGGMGYTAYNEQFF. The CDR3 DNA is TGTGCCAGCAGCCAAGTCGGCGGGATGGGTTACACCGCCTACAATGAGCAGTTCTTC.